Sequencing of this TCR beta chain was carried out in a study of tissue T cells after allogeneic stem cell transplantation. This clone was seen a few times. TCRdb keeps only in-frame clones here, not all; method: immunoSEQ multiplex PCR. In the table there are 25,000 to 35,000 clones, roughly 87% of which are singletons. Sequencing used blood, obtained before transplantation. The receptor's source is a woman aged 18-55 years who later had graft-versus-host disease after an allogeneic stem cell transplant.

This CDR3 is CASSYFISGGGTEAFF. The DNA of the CDR3 is TGTGCCAGCAGCTATTTCATCTCCGGAGGAGGGACTGAAGCTTTCTTT. The chain joins TRBV11-2 to TRBJ1-1; D is undetermined. Germline CDR1 SGHAT, CDR2 FQNNGV. The V end lost 4 bases, the J end lost 5 bases, and 20 bases lay between the germline ends. This CDR3 has 16 residues.